The source of this T cell receptor beta chain is a study of blood T cell repertoires in COVID-19. The CDR3 covers 17 residues. Assay used: immunoSEQ multiplex PCR; TCRdb lists only in-frame clones, some missing. The sample yields some 150,000 clones, under 85% seen once. Exposed participants came across a COVID-19 case within 2 weeks before study entry. This receptor was identified in a young woman who had been exposed to COVID-19. Sequencing input: PBMCs or T cells enriched from blood (not recorded which). V is TRBV21-1 and J is TRBJ2-5; the D call of TRBD2 is as the table states it, not checked on the DNA. TRBV21-1 is flagged as a pseudogene. The CDR3 sequence is CASSNPTEAGTQETQYF. DNA for the CDR3: TGTGCCAGCAGCAATCCTACCGAGGCGGGAACACAAGAGACCCAGTACTTC.